These T cell receptor beta chains were read from a single sample in a study of response to subunit inactivated influenza vaccine. TCRdb passed the RT-PCR reads through MiXCR, listing each CDR3 protein once. Of around 200,000 distinct CDR3 sequences listed, 9.2% are singletons. Sequences were derived from non-naive T cells sorted from PBMCs, sampled on the day of vaccination. These receptor sequences come from a man aged 50 or older who received an inactivated influenza vaccine. Each CDR3 is given with its conserved first and last residue. D genes are given only for firm matches. A row's size may be missing; if present it is once, few, many or a size class.

TRBJ2-7	.	TRBV20-1	TRBD2	CSARELAGTYEQYF	TGCAGTGCTAGGGAACTAGCGGGAACATACGAGCAGTACTTC
TRBJ2-3	many	TRBV10-3	TRBD2	CAIAGGTDTQYF	TGTGCCATCGCGGGAGGAACAGATACGCAGTATTTT
TRBJ1-5	few	TRBV28	.	CASSFPPEAGSQPQHF	TGTGCCAGCAGCTTCCCCCCGGAAGCAGGTTCCCAGCCCCAGCATTTT
TRBJ2-3	many	TRBV12-3/TRBV12-4	.	CASSLATDTQYF	TGTGCCAGCAGCCTTGCCACAGATACGCAGTATTTT
TRBJ2-7	.	TRBV3-1	.	CASSPHGLTYEQYF	TGTGCCAGCAGCCCTCACGGACTCACCTACGAGCAGTACTTC
TRBJ1-5	many	TRBV6-1	.	CASSEMSAGNQPQHF	TGTGCCAGCAGTGAGATGTCCGCAGGCAATCAGCCCCAGCATTTT
TRBJ2-1	many	TRBV20-1	TRBD1	CSVPGQGGNEQFF	TGCAGTGTCCCGGGACAGGGGGGGAATGAGCAGTTCTTC
TRBJ1-5	many	TRBV20-1	.	CSARDPLSGNSNQPQHF	TGCAGTGCTAGAGACCCCCTTTCGGGGAATAGCAATCAGCCCCAGCATTTT
TRBJ2-5	few	TRBV19	TRBD2	CASSVAGDETQYF	TGTGCCAGTAGTGTGGCGGGAGACGAGACCCAGTACTTC
TRBJ2-1	.	TRBV7-9	.	CASSLFGGGGYNEQFF	TGTGCCAGCAGCTTATTTGGCGGCGGTGGTTACAATGAGCAGTTCTTC
TRBJ2-7	.	TRBV6-2/TRBV6-3	TRBD2	CASSLGLAGGHPAYEQYF	TGTGCCAGCAGCCTGGGACTAGCGGGAGGACACCCAGCCTACGAGCAGTACTTC
TRBJ2-1	.	TRBV4-3	.	CASSQAGSNNEQFF	TGCGCCAGCAGCCAGGCGGGGTCTAACAATGAGCAGTTCTTC
TRBJ2-3	.	TRBV24-1	TRBD2	CATSGRGTSFLKGGDTQYF	TGTGCCACCAGTGGAAGAGGGACTAGCTTTTTGAAGGGGGGAGATACGCAGTATTTT
TRBJ2-5	.	TRBV5-5	.	CASSLETIETQYF	TGTGCCAGCAGCTTGGAAACGATTGAGACCCAGTACTTC
TRBJ2-1	many	TRBV10-3	TRBD2	CAISELSGRHPGEQFF	TGTGCCATCAGTGAGCTTAGCGGGAGACACCCCGGTGAGCAGTTCTTC
TRBJ2-5	many	TRBV4-2	.	CASSQDLTGSRETQYF	TGTGCCAGCAGCCAAGATCTTACGGGGTCTCGAGAGACCCAGTACTTC
TRBJ1-2	many	TRBV20-1	.	CSARDTLGHGYTF	TGCAGTGCTAGGGACACTTTGGGACATGGCTACACCTTC
TRBJ2-1	.	TRBV19	.	CASSGRGILDEQFF	TGTGCCAGTAGCGGTCGGGGGATTCTAGATGAGCAGTTCTTC
TRBJ2-3	many	TRBV28	.	CASSWIKEGGVKDTQYF	TGTGCCAGCAGCTGGATTAAGGAGGGAGGAGTCAAAGATACGCAGTATTTT
TRBJ2-1	many	TRBV24-1	.	CATSEEGRGSSYNEQFF	TGTGCCACCAGTGAGGAAGGGCGGGGTAGCTCCTACAATGAGCAGTTCTTC
TRBJ2-1	many	TRBV7-2	.	CASSLARAGDEQFF	TGTGCCAGCAGCTTAGCGCGCGCTGGGGATGAGCAGTTCTTC
TRBJ2-3	.	TRBV5-1	.	CASSLRGRGADTQYF	TGCGCCAGCAGCTTGAGGGGTAGGGGGGCAGATACGCAGTATTTT
TRBJ2-1	.	TRBV11-1	.	CASSQGRPSCFSYNEQFF	TGTGCCAGCAGTCAAGGCAGGCCTTCCTGCTTCTCCTACAATGAGCAGTTCTTC
TRBJ2-2	few	TRBV5-6	.	CASSLLGAGSTGELFF	TGTGCCAGCAGCTTGTTAGGGGCAGGGAGCACCGGGGAGCTGTTTTTT
TRBJ2-1	many	TRBV4-1	.	CASSQGYSYNEQFF	TGCGCCAGCAGCCAAGGATACAGTTACAATGAGCAGTTCTTC
TRBJ2-3	.	TRBV20-1	.	CSARDWVIDTQYF	TGCAGTGCTAGAGATTGGGTAATAGATACGCAGTATTTT
TRBJ2-1	few	TRBV5-6	TRBD2	CASSLEGLAGGGNEQFF	TGTGCCAGCAGCTTGGAGGGACTAGCGGGAGGAGGCAATGAGCAGTTCTTC
TRBJ1-1	few	TRBV12-3/TRBV12-4	TRBD1	CASTWDRQNTEAFF	TGTGCCAGCACATGGGACAGACAGAACACTGAAGCTTTCTTT
TRBJ2-3	few	TRBV20-1	TRBD2	CSASGGGTDTQYF	TGCAGTGCTAGCGGGGGGGGCACAGATACGCAGTATTTT
TRBJ2-4	.	TRBV10-3	.	CAISDPETAKNIQYF	TGTGCCATCAGTGACCCAGAGACAGCCAAAAACATTCAGTACTTC
TRBJ2-3	many	TRBV6-1	.	CASSPQGFTDTQYF	TGTGCCAGCAGTCCCCAGGGGTTCACAGATACGCAGTATTTT
TRBJ1-2	few	TRBV3-1	TRBD1	CASSQEWDRRNYGYTF	TGTGCCAGCAGCCAAGAATGGGACAGAAGAAACTATGGCTACACCTTC
TRBJ2-3	many	TRBV10-3	TRBD2	CATLAASGGFEDTQYF	TGTGCCACCCTAGCCGCTAGCGGGGGGTTTGAAGATACGCAGTATTTT
TRBJ2-1	.	TRBV9	.	CASSVAGDTLYNEQFF	TGTGCCAGCAGCGTAGCTGGGGACACCCTCTACAATGAGCAGTTCTTC
TRBJ2-1	.	TRBV5-1	.	CASSFAGQTYNEQFF	TGCGCCAGCAGCTTCGCGGGACAGACCTACAATGAGCAGTTCTTC
TRBJ2-1	.	TRBV7-9	TRBD2	CASSLPLRLAVYNEQFF	TGTGCCAGCAGCTTACCACTCAGACTAGCGGTTTACAATGAGCAGTTCTTC
TRBJ2-7	many	TRBV7-2	TRBD2	CASSFSSGRSEQYF	TGTGCCAGCAGCTTCTCTAGCGGGAGAAGCGAGCAGTACTTC
TRBJ2-7	many	TRBV5-1	.	CASSFRDRSYEQYF	TGCGCCAGCAGCTTCCGGGACCGAAGTTACGAGCAGTACTTC
TRBJ1-1	many	TRBV4-2	TRBD1	CASSLEGQGTEAFF	TGTGCCAGCAGCCTAGAGGGACAGGGGACTGAAGCTTTCTTT
TRBJ2-1	few	TRBV27	TRBD2	CATRVAGVFHEQFF	TGTGCCACAAGAGTAGCGGGAGTTTTTCATGAGCAGTTCTTC
TRBJ2-5	few	TRBV29-1	TRBD1	CSVRQGPGTQYF	TGCAGCGTTCGACAGGGGCCCGGGACCCAGTACTTC
TRBJ2-7	few	TRBV21-1	.	CASSKVLAGAYEQYF	TGTGCCAGCAGCAAAGTCCTAGCGGGGGCCTACGAGCAGTACTTC
TRBJ2-3	few	TRBV20-1	.	CSARVRDMQYF	TGCAGTGCTAGAGTGAGAGATATGCAGTATTTT
TRBJ2-1	few	TRBV9	.	CASSVDGRSVEQFF	TGTGCCAGCAGCGTAGATGGACGTAGTGTTGAGCAGTTCTTC
TRBJ2-6	few	TRBV12-3/TRBV12-4	.	CASSFPRGSGANVLTF	TGTGCCAGCAGTTTCCCCCGGGGCTCTGGGGCCAACGTCCTGACTTTC
TRBJ1-2	few	TRBV30	.	CAWSPPHGDGYTF	TGTGCCTGGAGTCCCCCGCATGGGGATGGCTACACCTTC
TRBJ1-2	many	TRBV6-5	.	CASSSPVGGNGYTF	TGTGCCAGCAGTTCCCCCGTTGGGGGCAACGGCTACACCTTC
TRBJ1-5	few	TRBV6-2/TRBV6-3	.	CASSRSGDSNQPQHF	TGTGCCAGCAGTCGGTCTGGAGATAGCAATCAGCCCCAGCATTTT
TRBJ2-1	few	TRBV10-3	TRBD2	CAISDSGGLIGNEQFF	TGTGCCATCAGTGACTCGGGGGGGCTGATCGGCAATGAGCAGTTCTTC
TRBJ2-3	.	TRBV9	.	CASSVVWWSAGTDTQYF	TGTGCCAGCAGCGTAGTATGGTGGTCCGCAGGCACAGATACGCAGTATTTT
TRBJ1-2	few	TRBV20-1	TRBD1	CSAMGQGADGYTF	TGCAGTGCTATGGGCCAGGGGGCCGATGGCTACACCTTC
TRBJ2-7	few	TRBV4-2	.	CASSQDIQWSSYEQYF	TGTGCCAGCAGCCAAGATATACAGTGGAGCTCCTACGAGCAGTACTTC